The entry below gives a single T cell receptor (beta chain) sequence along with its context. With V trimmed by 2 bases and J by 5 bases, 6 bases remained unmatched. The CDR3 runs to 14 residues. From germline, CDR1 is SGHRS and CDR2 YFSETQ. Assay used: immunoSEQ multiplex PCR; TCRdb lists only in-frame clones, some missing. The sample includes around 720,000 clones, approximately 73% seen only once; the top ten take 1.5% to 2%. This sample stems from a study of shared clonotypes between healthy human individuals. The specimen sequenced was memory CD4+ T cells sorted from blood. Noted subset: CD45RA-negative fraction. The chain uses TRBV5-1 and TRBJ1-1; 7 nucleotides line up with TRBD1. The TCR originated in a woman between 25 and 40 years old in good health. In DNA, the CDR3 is TGCGCCAGCAGCTTAAACAGGGGTCGAACTGAAGCTTTCTTT. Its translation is CASSLNRGRTEAFF.